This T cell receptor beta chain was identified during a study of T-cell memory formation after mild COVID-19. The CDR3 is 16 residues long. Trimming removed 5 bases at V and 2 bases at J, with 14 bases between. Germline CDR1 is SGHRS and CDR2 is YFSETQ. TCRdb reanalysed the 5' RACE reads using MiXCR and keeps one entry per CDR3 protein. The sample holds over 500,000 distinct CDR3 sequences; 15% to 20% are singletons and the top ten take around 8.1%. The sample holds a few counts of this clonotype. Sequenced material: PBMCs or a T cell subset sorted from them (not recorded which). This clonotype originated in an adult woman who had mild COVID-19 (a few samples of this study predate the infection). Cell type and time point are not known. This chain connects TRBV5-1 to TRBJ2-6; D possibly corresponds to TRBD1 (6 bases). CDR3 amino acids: CASSTRGNTGANVLTF. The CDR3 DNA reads TGCGCCAGCAGTACCAGGGGTAATACTGGGGCCAACGTCCTGACTTTC. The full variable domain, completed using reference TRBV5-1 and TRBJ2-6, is KAGVTQTPRYLIKTRGQQVTLSCSPISGHRSVSWYQQTPGQGLQFLFEYFSETQRNKGNFPGRFSGRQFSNSRSEMNVSTLELGDSALYLCASSTRGNTGANVLTFGAGSRLTVL.